Following are 19 T cell receptor beta chains from one sample sequenced in a study of PD-1 blockade in classical Hodgkin lymphoma. The method was immunoSEQ multiplex PCR; TCRdb's version includes in-frame clones alone and lacks a portion of them. The sample records roughly 96,000 clones, 90% to 95% being singletons. Stated time point: cycle 4 day 1 (C4D1), after less than 7 weeks of nivolumab. Exposure to brentuximab vedotin varied, and each patient had relapsed following autologous stem cell transplantation. Source: peripheral blood mononuclear cells (PBMCs), taken before the fourth cycle of nivolumab. The receptors were sampled from a human donor with classical Hodgkin lymphoma.

The chain couples TRBV7-9 to TRBJ2-7; a weak D match, TRBD1 (5 bases). Trimming removed 5 bases from V and 1 base from J, with 15 bases in between. Germline CDR1 SEHNR, CDR2 FQNEAQ (reference sequence). CDR3 length: 15 residues. The CDR3 DNA reads TGTGCCAGCAGCCCTCCCTTGACAGATTCCTACGAGCAGTACTTC. Residues: CASSPPLTDSYEQYF.

The V call is TRBV18, the J call TRBJ1-4; D is undetermined. V was cut by 1 base and J by 5 bases, with 8 bases left in between. The CDR3 is 14 amino acids. Looked up from germline, CDR1 is KGHSH and CDR2 is LQKENI. The CDR3 nucleotides are TGTGCCAGCTCACCACTCCCGAACAATGAAAAACTGTTTTTT. It is translated as CASSPLPNNEKLFF.

This chain connects TRBV5-1 to TRBJ2-7, with D possibly being TRBD1 or TRBD2 (6 bases each). CDR3 length: 16 amino acids. The germline V gene has CDR1 SGHRS and CDR2 YFSETQ. Between the trimmed V and J ends, which lost 1 base and 3 bases, there was a span of 17 bases. The CDR3 region has the DNA TGCGCCAGCAGCTTGTCTTCGGGGAGGACAGACTACGAGCAGTACTTC. This sequence encodes CASSLSSGRTDYEQYF.

The chain carries TRBV11-2 and TRBJ2-7; the match to TRBD1 covers 9 bases. The V segment lost 5 bases and the J segment 6 bases; nucleotides outside the gene matches: 5. CDR3 size: 13 residues. CDR1 is SGHAT, CDR2 FQNNGV, per germline. DNA for the CDR3: TGTGCCAGCAGCGTCGACAGGGGGGGCGAGCAGTACTTC. Protein sequence: CASSVDRGGEQYF.

The V call is TRBV7-8, the J call TRBJ1-1; D uncertain. This CDR3 is 15 amino acids long. V gave up 0 bases and J gave up 3 bases, with 11 bases separating them. Germline V gives CDR1 SGHVS, CDR2 FQNEAQ. The CDR3 nucleotides read TGTGCCAGCAGCTTAGCGCACGGGGTATACACTGAAGCTTTCTTT. Its translation is CASSLAHGVYTEAFF.

There are a few counts of this clone. The J gene is TRBJ2-3, the V gene TRBV25-1; no reliable D call. This CDR3 comprises 15 residues. Deletions cut 5 bases from V and 0 bases from J, with 12 bases between. Germline lookup yields CDR1 MGHDK and CDR2 SYGVNS. This CDR3 reads CASSNGETSTDTQYF. Here the CDR3 DNA reads TGTGCCAGCAGTAACGGAGAAACTAGCACAGATACGCAGTATTTT. The entire variable domain, with the rest obtained from reference TRBV25-1 and TRBJ2-3, is as follows: EADIYQTPRYLVIGTGKKITLECSQTMGHDKMYWYQQDPGMELHLIHYSYGVNSTEKGDLSSESTVSRIRTEHFPLTLESARPSHTSQYLCASSNGETSTDTQYFGPGTRLTVL.

The V call is TRBV5-1, the J call TRBJ1-2; TRBD1 agrees at 8 bases. Per germline, CDR1 SGHRS and CDR2 YFSETQ. V lost 3 bases, J lost 8 bases, and 9 bases stayed unmatched. The CDR3 contains 14 residues. CDR3 loop: CASSYSEDRAGYTF. DNA for the CDR3: TGCGCCAGCAGCTACTCTGAGGACAGGGCGGGCTACACCTTC.

The chain employs TRBV7-9 and TRBJ1-5; 9 positions agree with TRBD1. With 4 bases clipped from V and 11 bases from J, the junction kept 12 bases outside the gene matches. CDR3 size: 15 residues. Germline V gives CDR1 SEHNR, CDR2 FQNEAQ (reference sequence). The CDR3 bases are TGTGCCAGCAGCTCAGTGACAGGGGGGGAAATAGCCCAGCATTTT. This sequence encodes CASSSVTGGEIAQHF.

The CDR3 region has the DNA TGTGCCAGCAGGCCCTCCGGGACAGGCTATGGCTACACCTTC. Translating it yields CASRPSGTGYGYTF. The chain carries TRBV6-6 and TRBJ1-2; 8 nucleotides match TRBD1. The length of the CDR3 is 14 residues. Germline V lookup: CDR1 MNHNY, CDR2 SVGAGI (reference sequence). J lost 4 bases, V lost 6 bases, and 7 bases had no gene match.

V and J are TRBV2 and TRBJ1-1, with D maybe TRBD1 (5 bases). The CDR3 length is 15 residues. The V gene lost 7 bases and the J gene lost 0 bases, with 15 bases spanning the gap. Germline lookup yields CDR1 SNHLY and CDR2 FYNNEI. DNA for the CDR3: TGTGCCAGCATCTCCGGGGGGGGGATGAACACTGAAGCTTTCTTT. This codes for CASISGGGMNTEAFF.

CDR3 protein: CAWRGGGINEQFF. The CDR3 DNA follows: TGTGCCTGGAGGGGCGGCGGGATCAATGAGCAGTTCTTC. The chain carries TRBV30 and TRBJ2-1; D is perhaps TRBD2 (6 bases). The germline CDR1 and CDR2 sequences are GTSNPN and SVGIG (reference sequence). V shed 3 bases and J shed 6 bases, with 12 bases lying between them. The CDR3 has 13 residues.

The gene calls are TRBV2 and TRBJ2-1; 10 bases align to TRBD2. The CDR3 is 17 residues long. CDR1 is SNHLY and CDR2 is FYNNEI in the germline V gene. Germline trimming cut 8 bases from V and 7 bases from J; bases unmatched to any gene: 17. Here the CDR3 reads CASPSGREPPKGNEQFF. CDR3 sequence (DNA): TGTGCCAGCCCGAGCGGGAGGGAGCCCCCGAAGGGAAATGAGCAGTTCTTC.

The chain couples TRBV27 to TRBJ2-5; 13 bases align to TRBD2. The assigned J gene may be wrong: the sequence end matches TRBJ2-7 better. Germline lookup yields CDR1 MNHEY and CDR2 SMNVEV (reference sequence). This CDR3 region has 16 residues. The CDR3 nucleotides are TGTGCCAGCTGGCCCTCAGGACTAGCGGGAGTCTACGAGCAGTACTTC. Translating it yields CASWPSGLAGVYEQYF.

This clone was seen just once. The V call is TRBV6-1, the J call TRBJ2-1, with TRBD1 as a possible D gene (5 bases). Germline values: CDR1 MNHNS, CDR2 SASEGT. The CDR3 has 15 residues. V dropped 10 bases and J dropped 0 bases, with 16 bases sitting between them. CDR3 coding DNA: TGTGCCACGCAGTGGGGCCGCAGCTCCTACAATGAGCAGTTCTTC. Amino acid sequence: CATQWGRSSYNEQFF.

V is TRBV9 and J is TRBJ2-7; 7 positions agree with TRBD1. This CDR3 is 12 amino acids long. V shed 4 bases and J 6 bases; nucleotides not matched to a gene: 4. In germline, CDR1 is SGDLS, CDR2 YYNGEE. DNA for the CDR3: TGTGCCAGCAGCACAGGGGTAAGCGAGCAGTACTTC. Translated, it gives CASSTGVSEQYF.

The rearrangement links TRBV28 to TRBJ1-1, with D possibly being TRBD1 (6 bases). Germline V gives CDR1 MDHEN, CDR2 SYDVKM. V was cut by 3 bases and J by 4 bases, with 9 bases left in between. The CDR3 totals 13 residues. The CDR3 region has the DNA TGTGCCAGCAGTTTCGGGGGCCGCACTGAAGCTTTCTTT. This codes for CASSFGGRTEAFF.

The V gene is TRBV19, the J gene TRBJ1-5; 7 bases match TRBD1. J was trimmed by 1 base and V by 9 bases; bases with no gene match: 9. Germline V gene data show CDR1 as LNHDA and CDR2 as SQIVND (reference sequence). This CDR3 comprises 15 residues. As DNA, the CDR3 is TGTGCCAGCTCAGTCGGGACAGCGAGCAATCAGCCCCAGCATTTT. It encodes CASSVGTASNQPQHF.

The chain joins TRBV6-5 to TRBJ1-5, with 9 bases lining up with TRBD1. V trimming: 5 bases; J trimming: 6 bases; junction bases outside the gene matches: 5. The CDR3 sequence is 14 residues long. In germline, CDR1 is MNHEY, CDR2 SVGAGI. The CDR3 DNA sequence: TGTGCCAGCAGTACGACAGGGGGGAGTCAGCCCCAGCATTTT. Translating gives CASSTTGGSQPQHF.

CDR3 nucleotides: TGTGCCAGCAGCTTTACAGGGGAGATGAGAGGCTACACCTTC. Translating gives CASSFTGEMRGYTF. The chain is built from TRBV5-4 and TRBJ1-2; 7 nucleotides line up with TRBD1. Germline V gene sequence: CDR1 SGHNT, CDR2 YYREEE (reference sequence). V trimming: 2 bases; J trimming: 8 bases; junction bases outside the gene matches: 9. CDR3 size: 14 residues. Drawing the rest from reference TRBV5-4 and TRBJ1-2, the complete variable domain is ETGVTQSPTHLIKTRGQQVTLRCSSQSGHNTVSWYQQALGQGPQFIFQYYREEENGRGNFPPRFSGLQFPNYSSELNVNALELDDSALYLCASSFTGEMRGYTFGSGTRLTVV.